What follows is one T cell receptor (beta chain) and its context. These data are taken from a study of blood T cell repertoires in COVID-19. As for the study in general: Sites across the United States, Italy and Spain contributed samples from acute and convalescent COVID-19. T cells, B-cell-depleted T cells, or PBMCs supplied cDNA or gDNA.

Original methodology: Counts of nucleated cells, estimated from reference gene primer amplification, were obtained. TCRdb keeps only in-frame clones here, not all; method: immunoSEQ multiplex PCR. That table is the source of V, J and clone size, and D and trimming were worked out from the DNA. This sample has around 120,000 clones, with about 89% found just once. The germline V gene encodes CDR1 SGHDN and CDR2 FVKESK. V was clipped by 1 base and J by 0 bases, with 9 bases between them. The CDR3 loop spans 15 amino acids. This clonotype originated in a woman aged 70-85 years with acute or convalescent COVID-19. Sequencing was performed on peripheral blood. This chain joins TRBV14 and TRBJ1-2; D gene ambiguous. The CDR3 DNA reads as TGTGCCAGCAGCCAAGCGCCAGGATCTAACTATGGCTACACCTTC. Translated, it gives CASSQAPGSNYGYTF.